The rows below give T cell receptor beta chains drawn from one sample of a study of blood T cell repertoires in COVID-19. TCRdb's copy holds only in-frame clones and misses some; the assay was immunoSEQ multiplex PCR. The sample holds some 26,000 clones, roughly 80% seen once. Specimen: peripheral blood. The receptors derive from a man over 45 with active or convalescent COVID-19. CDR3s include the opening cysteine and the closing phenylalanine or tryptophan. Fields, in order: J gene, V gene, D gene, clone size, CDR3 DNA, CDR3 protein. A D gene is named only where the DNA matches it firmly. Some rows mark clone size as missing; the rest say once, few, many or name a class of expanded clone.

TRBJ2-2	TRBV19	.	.	TGTGCCAGTAGTATAGTATTGGTAGAGACCGGGGAGCTGTTTTTT	CASSIVLVETGELFF
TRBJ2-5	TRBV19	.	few	TGTGCCAGTAGTACCCGCGTGATGTCTGAGACCCAGTACTTC	CASSTRVMSETQYF
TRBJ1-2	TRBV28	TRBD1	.	TGTGCCAGCAATACTCGGGACAGCTATGGCTACACCTTC	CASNTRDSYGYTF
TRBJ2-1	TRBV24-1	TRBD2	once	TGTGCCACCAGTGATTTTAGCGGGAGATCACACAATGAGCAGTTCTTC	CATSDFSGRSHNEQFF
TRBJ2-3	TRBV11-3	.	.	TGTGCCAGCAGCTTTAGCGGTCACACAGATACGCAGTATTTT	CASSFSGHTDTQYF
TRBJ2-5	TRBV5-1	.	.	TGCGCCAGCAGCTTGGAGGCTACTAAAGAGACCCAGTACTTC	CASSLEATKETQYF
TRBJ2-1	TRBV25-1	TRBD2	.	TGTGCCAGCAGCGAGGAGACTAGCGTCGACAATGAGCAGTTCTTC	CASSEETSVDNEQFF
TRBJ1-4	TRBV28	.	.	TGTGCCAGCAGTTCCTCGGGACACCTTAATGAAAAACTGTTTTTT	CASSSSGHLNEKLFF
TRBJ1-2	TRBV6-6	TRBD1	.	TGTGCCAGCAGTTACTCGGTTCTGGGACAGGGGGATGGCTACACCTTC	CASSYSVLGQGDGYTF
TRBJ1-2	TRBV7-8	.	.	TGTGCCAGCAGCCCCTTACAGTGGAACTATGGCTACACCTTC	CASSPLQWNYGYTF
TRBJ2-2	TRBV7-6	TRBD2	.	TGTGCCAGCAGCTTAGTGACTGGGGGGGCCGGGGAGCTGTTTTTT	CASSLVTGGAGELFF
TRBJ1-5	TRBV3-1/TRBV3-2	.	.	TGTGCCAGCAGCCAAGGAGGAGTTAATCAGCCCCAGCATTTT	CASSQGGVNQPQHF
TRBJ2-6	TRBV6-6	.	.	TGTGCCAGCCTAGGGGTATCCCTCTCTGGGGCCAACGTCCTGACTTTC	CASLGVSLSGANVLTF
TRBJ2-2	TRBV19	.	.	TGTGCCAGTAGTATAGACGGGGCCGGGGAGCTGTTTTTT	CASSIDGAGELFF
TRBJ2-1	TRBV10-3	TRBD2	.	TGTGCCATCAGTGAGTCGACTAGCGGGAGTTTGTTCGTCAATGAGCAGTTCTTC	CAISESTSGSLFVNEQFF
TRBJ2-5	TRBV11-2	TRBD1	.	TGTGCCAGCGGGACAGGGTGGGAGACCCAGTACTTC	CASGTGWETQYF
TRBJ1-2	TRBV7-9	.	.	TGTGCCAGCAGCTTCTCACAGGGATACTATGGCTACACCTTC	CASSFSQGYYGYTF